This TCR beta chain was identified during a study of blood T cell repertoires in COVID-19. Study-level information: Samples taken during acute and convalescent COVID-19 were collected in the United States, Italy and Spain. Sources were T cells, B-cell-depleted T cells, or PBMCs; the material itself was cDNA or gDNA.

In the study's own analysis: Amplification of reference gene primers provided the estimated nucleated cell counts. Produced via immunoSEQ multiplex PCR; TCRdb's table is partial and in-frame only. From that table come the V and J calls and clone size; the DNA was used to work out D and trimming. The sample lists approximately 280,000 clones, 75% to 90% occurring once. Germline trimming cut 7 bases from V and 1 base from J; bases unmatched to any gene: 6. CDR1 SQVTM and CDR2 ANQGSEA come from the germline V gene. There are 14 residues in the CDR3. The sequence was collected from a woman aged 30 to 39 who had recovered from COVID-19. Sequences were obtained from peripheral blood. V and J are TRBV29-1 and TRBJ2-2; 7 bases agree with TRBD2. CDR3 loop: CSAARGWNTGELFF. The CDR3 DNA sequence: TGCAGCGCTGCGCGGGGGTGGAACACCGGGGAGCTGTTTTTT.